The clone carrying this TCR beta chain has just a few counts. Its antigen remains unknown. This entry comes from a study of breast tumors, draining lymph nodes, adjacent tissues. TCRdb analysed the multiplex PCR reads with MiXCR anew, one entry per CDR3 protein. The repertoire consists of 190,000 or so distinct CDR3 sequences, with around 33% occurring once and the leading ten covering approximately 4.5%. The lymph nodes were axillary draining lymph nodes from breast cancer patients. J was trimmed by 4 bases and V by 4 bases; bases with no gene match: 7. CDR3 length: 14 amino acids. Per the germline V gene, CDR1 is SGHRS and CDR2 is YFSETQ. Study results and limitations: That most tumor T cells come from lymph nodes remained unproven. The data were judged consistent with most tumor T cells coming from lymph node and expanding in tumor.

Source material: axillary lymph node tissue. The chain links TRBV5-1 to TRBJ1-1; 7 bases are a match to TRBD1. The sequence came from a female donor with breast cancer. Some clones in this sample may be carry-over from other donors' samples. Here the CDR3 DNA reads TGCGCCAGCAGCGCAGACAGGGTGGGCACTGAAGCTTTCTTT. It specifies CASSADRVGTEAFF.